The 18 T cell receptor beta chains listed next were all sequenced from one sample in a study of long-term antiretroviral therapy in people with HIV. Survey level was the resolution at which the v3.0 immunoSEQ assay ran. Produced via immunoSEQ multiplex PCR; TCRdb's table is partial and in-frame only. The table lists approximately 47,000 clones, around 84% of them singletons. This specimen was unsorted PBMCs, taken 0.8 years after starting antiretroviral therapy. These receptors were taken from a woman aged 18 to 35 with HIV.

This clone was picked up one time. This chain connects TRBV9 to TRBJ1-5; D is ambiguous. Germline lookup yields CDR1 SGDLS and CDR2 YYNGEE. The CDR3 extends over 14 amino acids. Trimming removed 0 bases at V and 6 bases at J, with 10 bases between. CDR3 protein: CASSVGGVGQPQHF. The CDR3 DNA follows: TGTGCCAGCAGCGTAGGAGGCGTGGGTCAGCCCCAGCATTTT.

The chain links TRBV5-1 to TRBJ2-7, with TRBD1 matching over 10 bases. Germline-derived CDR1 and CDR2 are SGHRS and YFSETQ. The junction had 12 bases not matched to a gene; V was cut back by 2 bases and J by 7 bases. The CDR3 runs to 16 residues. CDR3 sequence (DNA): TGCGCCAGCAGCTTTACTCCGGGACAGGGGCTTGGTGAGCAGTACTTC. Protein: CASSFTPGQGLGEQYF.

The chain combines TRBV9 with TRBJ2-1; 10 bases map to TRBD2. CDR1 is SGDLS, CDR2 YYNGEE, per germline. With 3 bases clipped from V and 4 bases from J, the junction kept 7 bases outside the gene matches. This CDR3 has 16 amino acids. The CDR3 bases are TGTGCCAGCAGCGCCAGCGGGACTAGCGTTTACAATGAGCAGTTCTTC. It codes for CASSASGTSVYNEQFF.

V gene TRBV11-1 combines with J gene TRBJ2-7; D remains ambiguous. Germline V gives CDR1 SGHAT, CDR2 FQDESV (reference sequence). There are 13 residues in the CDR3. V was cut by 1 base and J by 3 bases, with 7 bases left in between. DNA of the CDR3: TGTGCCAGCAGCTTAGGGGAAAGCTACGAGCAGTACTTC. It translates to CASSLGESYEQYF.

The V gene is TRBV7-2, the J gene TRBJ2-2, with D maybe TRBD2 (6 bases). V lost 11 bases and J 0 bases, leaving 16 bases between the germline ends. The CDR3 runs to 15 residues. The germline V gene has CDR1 SGHTA and CDR2 FQGNSA. CDR3 protein: CALGKRAANTGELFF. The CDR3 DNA reads as TGTGCCTTAGGGAAGCGGGCCGCGAACACCGGGGAGCTGTTTTTT.

The chain has TRBV9 and TRBJ2-2; 7 bases are shared with TRBD1. Trimming took 3 bases from V and 4 from J; bases not matched to a gene: 9. Germline V lookup: CDR1 SGDLS, CDR2 YYNGEE. This CDR3 is 16 amino acids long. CDR3 loop: CASSGAGGSSTGELFF. The CDR3 bases are TGTGCCAGCAGCGGGGCAGGGGGAAGTAGCACCGGGGAGCTGTTTTTT.

CDR3 region: CASSVSIQGAGTGELFF. CDR3 DNA: TGTGCCAGCAGCGTTTCGATACAGGGGGCAGGCACCGGGGAGCTGTTTTTT. The chain has TRBV7-3 and TRBJ2-2, with 9 bases that match TRBD1. This CDR3 has 17 amino acids. Germline V CDR1 and CDR2: SGHTA, FQGTGA. The junction had 11 bases not matched to a gene; V was cut back by 5 bases and J by 4 bases.

The chain combines TRBV5-1 with TRBJ2-3; maybe TRBD2 (6 bases). With 0 bases removed from V and 2 bases from J, the gap between germline ends came to 16 bases. Germline assignment: CDR1 SGHRS and CDR2 YFSETQ. The CDR3 consists of 17 residues. CDR3: CASSLENIGGNTDTQYF. CDR3 bases: TGCGCCAGCAGCTTGGAGAATATAGGCGGGAACACAGATACGCAGTATTTT.

V and J are TRBV7-6 and TRBJ2-5; D gene ambiguous. In germline, CDR1 is SGHVS, CDR2 FNYEAQ. CDR3 length: 15 residues. V was cut by 1 base and J by 4 bases, with 13 bases left in between. In nucleotides, the CDR3 is TGTGCCAGCAGCTTAGGAGTCCTCCCCGGAGAGACCCAGTACTTC. It encodes CASSLGVLPGETQYF.

The rearrangement joins TRBV28 to TRBJ2-5, with D perhaps TRBD2 (5 bases). The germline V gene encodes CDR1 MDHEN and CDR2 SYDVKM. The ends were cut back, 3 bases at V and 7 bases at J, with 9 bases in the middle. CDR3 length: 12 amino acids. The CDR3 DNA reads as TGTGCCAGCAGTTTCCCGGCGGGGACCCAGTACTTC. Translated, it gives CASSFPAGTQYF.

The V call is TRBV20-1, the J call TRBJ2-2, with D unresolved. V gave up 2 bases and J gave up 4 bases, with 2 bases separating them. This CDR3 comprises 11 residues. Germline V gene data show CDR1 as DFQATT and CDR2 as SNEGSKA (reference sequence). The chain's CDR3 is CSARTTGELFF. CDR3 nucleotides: TGCAGTGCTAGAACCACCGGGGAGCTGTTTTTT.

V gene TRBV15 combines with J gene TRBJ1-5; no reliable D call. The germline gives CDR1 LNHNV, CDR2 YYDKDF (reference sequence). The ends were cut back, 0 bases at V and 10 bases at J, with 13 bases in the middle. The CDR3 loop spans 14 amino acids. The CDR3 coding sequence is TGTGCCACCAGCAGAGATCCACGGTCCCAACCCCAGCATTTT. This translates into CATSRDPRSQPQHF.

The gene calls are TRBV9 and TRBJ2-1; 7 nucleotides agree with TRBD2. The germline V gene encodes CDR1 SGDLS and CDR2 YYNGEE. The CDR3 contains 16 residues. The V gene end was trimmed by 0 bases and the J gene end by 5 bases; junction bases not matched to a gene: 8. CDR3 in amino acids: CASSVAFGTNNNEQFF. The CDR3, as DNA: TGTGCCAGCAGCGTAGCGTTCGGGACTAATAACAATGAGCAGTTCTTC.

V and J are TRBV27 and TRBJ2-1; either TRBD1 or TRBD2 may supply D (6 bases each). Germline V lookup: CDR1 MNHEY, CDR2 SMNVEV (reference sequence). The V end lost 3 bases, the J end lost 5 bases, and 23 bases lay between the germline ends. This CDR3 contains 18 residues. This chain's CDR3 is CASSFSGVAEGEDNEQFF. The CDR3 DNA is TGTGCCAGCAGTTTCTCCGGAGTCGCGGAGGGGGAGGACAATGAGCAGTTCTTC.

This chain uses TRBV4-2 with TRBJ2-3; possibly TRBD1 or TRBD2 for D (5 bases each). This CDR3 has 14 amino acids. Looked up from germline, CDR1 is LGHNA and CDR2 is YNFKEQ. Trimming removed 0 bases from V and 12 bases from J, with 16 bases in between. The CDR3 reads CASSQDTGRGYQYF. CDR3 coding DNA: TGTGCCAGCAGCCAAGATACGGGACGAGGGTATCAGTATTTT.

CDR3 region: CASSQDISGRGNEQFF. The CDR3 DNA follows: TGCGCCAGCAGCCAAGATATCAGCGGGAGGGGCAATGAGCAGTTCTTC. The chain carries TRBV4-3 and TRBJ2-1; 10 bases fit TRBD2. Germline CDR1 LGHNA, CDR2 YSLEER. V trimming: 0 bases; J trimming: 6 bases; junction bases outside the gene matches: 5. This CDR3 has 16 amino acids.

The CDR3: CAISESGAPRYNEQFF. CDR3 bases: TGTGCCATCAGTGAGTCTGGGGCCCCCAGATACAATGAGCAGTTCTTC. This chain links TRBV10-3 with TRBJ2-1, with a weak D call TRBD1 (5 bases). Trimming shortened V by 0 bases and J by 4 bases, and 13 bases separated the two germline ends. CDR1 is ENHRY and CDR2 is SYGVKD in the germline V gene. The CDR3 has 16 residues.

This chain joins TRBV6-6 and TRBJ2-7; no reliable D call. The ends were cut back, 4 bases at V and 4 bases at J, with 5 bases in the middle. The CDR3 covers 11 residues. Germline V gene data show CDR1 as MNHNY and CDR2 as SVGAGI (reference sequence). DNA for the CDR3: TGTGCCAGCAGTTCGCGGTACGAGCAGTACTTC. Encoded protein: CASSSRYEQYF.